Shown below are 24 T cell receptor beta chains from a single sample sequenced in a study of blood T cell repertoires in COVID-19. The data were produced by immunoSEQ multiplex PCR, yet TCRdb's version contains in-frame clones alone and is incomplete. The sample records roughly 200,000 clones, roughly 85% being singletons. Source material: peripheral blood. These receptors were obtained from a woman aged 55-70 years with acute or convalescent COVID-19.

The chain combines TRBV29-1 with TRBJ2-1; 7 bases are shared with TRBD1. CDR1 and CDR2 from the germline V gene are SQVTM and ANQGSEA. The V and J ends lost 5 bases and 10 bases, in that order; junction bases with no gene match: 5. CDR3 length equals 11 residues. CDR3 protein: CSVHQGGEQFF. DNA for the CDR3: TGCAGCGTTCACCAAGGGGGCGAGCAGTTCTTC.

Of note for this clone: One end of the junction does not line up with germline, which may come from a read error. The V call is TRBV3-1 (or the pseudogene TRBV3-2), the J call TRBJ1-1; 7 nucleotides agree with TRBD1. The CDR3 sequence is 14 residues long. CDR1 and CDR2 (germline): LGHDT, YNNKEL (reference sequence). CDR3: CASSPKTGNSEAFF. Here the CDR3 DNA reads TGTGCCAGCAGCCCAAAGACAGGGAACTCTGAAGCTTTCTTT.

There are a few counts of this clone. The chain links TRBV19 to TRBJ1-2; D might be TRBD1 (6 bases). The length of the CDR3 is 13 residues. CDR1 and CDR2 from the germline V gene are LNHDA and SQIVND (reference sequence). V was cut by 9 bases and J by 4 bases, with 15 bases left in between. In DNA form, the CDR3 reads TGTGCCAGCCGCCTACAGGGCGCCTATGGCTACACCTTC. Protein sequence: CASRLQGAYGYTF.

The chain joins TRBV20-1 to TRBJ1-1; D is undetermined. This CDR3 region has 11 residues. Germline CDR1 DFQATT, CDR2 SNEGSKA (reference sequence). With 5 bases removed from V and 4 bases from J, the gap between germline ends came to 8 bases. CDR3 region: CSARRSTEAFF. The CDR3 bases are TGCAGTGCTCGGAGGTCCACTGAAGCTTTCTTT.

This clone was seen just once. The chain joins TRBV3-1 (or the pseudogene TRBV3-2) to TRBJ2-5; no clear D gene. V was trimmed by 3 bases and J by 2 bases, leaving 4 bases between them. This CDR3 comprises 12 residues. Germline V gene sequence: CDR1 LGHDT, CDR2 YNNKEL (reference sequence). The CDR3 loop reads CASSHSQETQYF. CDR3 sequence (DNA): TGTGCCAGCAGCCACAGTCAAGAGACCCAGTACTTC.

CDR3 in DNA: TGTGCCAGCAGCCGGTTGGCCGGGGAGCTGTTTTTT. Its translation is CASSRLAGELFF. This chain uses TRBV7-9 with TRBJ2-2; D is unclear. Germline-derived CDR1 and CDR2 are SEHNR and FQNEAQ (reference sequence). CDR3 length: 12 amino acids. The germline V and J ends were trimmed by 5 bases and 6 bases, with 7 bases remaining between them.

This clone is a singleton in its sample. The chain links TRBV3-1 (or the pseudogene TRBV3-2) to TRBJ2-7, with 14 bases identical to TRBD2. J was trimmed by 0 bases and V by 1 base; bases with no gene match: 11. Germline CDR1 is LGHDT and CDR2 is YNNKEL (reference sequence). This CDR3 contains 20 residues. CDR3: CASSQATGTSGSESSYEQYV. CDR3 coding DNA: TGTGCCAGCAGCCAAGCGACCGGGACTAGCGGGAGTGAGAGCTCCTACGAGCAGTACGTC.

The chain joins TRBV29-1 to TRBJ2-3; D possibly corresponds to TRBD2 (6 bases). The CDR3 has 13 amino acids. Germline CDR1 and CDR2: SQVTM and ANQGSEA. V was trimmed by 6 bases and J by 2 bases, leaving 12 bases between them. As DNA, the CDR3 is TGCAGCGTAGGGACTTTTGACACAGATACGCAGTATTTT. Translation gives CSVGTFDTDTQYF.

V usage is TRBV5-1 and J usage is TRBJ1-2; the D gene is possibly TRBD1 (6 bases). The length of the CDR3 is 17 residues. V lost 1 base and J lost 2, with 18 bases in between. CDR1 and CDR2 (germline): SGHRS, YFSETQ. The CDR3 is CASSLSNRAKVNYGYTF. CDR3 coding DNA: TGCGCCAGCAGCTTGTCGAACAGGGCGAAGGTGAACTATGGCTACACCTTC.

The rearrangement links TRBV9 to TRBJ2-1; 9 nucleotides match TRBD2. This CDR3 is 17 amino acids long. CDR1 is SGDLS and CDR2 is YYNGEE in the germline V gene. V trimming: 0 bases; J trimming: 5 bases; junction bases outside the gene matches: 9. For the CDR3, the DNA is TGTGCCAGCAGCGTAGGGACTAGCGACATCACTGACAATGAGCAGTTCTTC. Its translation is CASSVGTSDITDNEQFF.

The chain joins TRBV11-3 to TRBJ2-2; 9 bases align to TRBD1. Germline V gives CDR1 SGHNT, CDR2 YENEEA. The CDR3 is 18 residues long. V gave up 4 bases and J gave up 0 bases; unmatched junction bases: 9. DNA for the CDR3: TGTGCCAGCAGCTCCACTCTTGGGACAGGGACGAACACCGGGGAGCTGTTTTTT. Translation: CASSSTLGTGTNTGELFF.

In nucleotides, the CDR3 is TGTGCCAGCAGCTTGGGACTTTCAGATACGCAGTATTTT. Protein: CASSLGLSDTQYF. The V and J genes are TRBV7-3 and TRBJ2-3; possible D gene TRBD2, 6 bases. Germline V gene lookup returns CDR1 SGHTA and CDR2 FQGTGA. The CDR3 is 13 amino acids. Trimming removed 3 bases at V and 4 bases at J, with 8 bases between.

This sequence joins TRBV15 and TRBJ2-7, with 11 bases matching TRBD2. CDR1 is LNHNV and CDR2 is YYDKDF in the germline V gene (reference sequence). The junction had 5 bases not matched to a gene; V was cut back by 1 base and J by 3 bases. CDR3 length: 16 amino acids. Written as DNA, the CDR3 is TGTGCCACCAGCAGAGGATCACTAGCGGGAGACTACGAGCAGTACTTC. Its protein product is CATSRGSLAGDYEQYF.

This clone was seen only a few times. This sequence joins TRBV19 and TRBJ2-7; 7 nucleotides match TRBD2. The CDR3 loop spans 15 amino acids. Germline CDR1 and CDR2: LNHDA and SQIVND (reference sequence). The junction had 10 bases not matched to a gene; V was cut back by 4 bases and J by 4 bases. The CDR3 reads CASSTAGVAWYEQYV. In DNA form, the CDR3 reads TGTGCCAGTAGTACTGCGGGGGTTGCTTGGTACGAGCAGTACGTC.

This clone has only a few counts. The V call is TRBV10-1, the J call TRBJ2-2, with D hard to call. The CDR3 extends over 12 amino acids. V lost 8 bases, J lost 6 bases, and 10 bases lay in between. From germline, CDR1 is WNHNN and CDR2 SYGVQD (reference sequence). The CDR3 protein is CASSHQAGELFF. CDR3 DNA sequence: TGCGCCAGCTCCCACCAGGCCGGGGAGCTGTTTTTT.

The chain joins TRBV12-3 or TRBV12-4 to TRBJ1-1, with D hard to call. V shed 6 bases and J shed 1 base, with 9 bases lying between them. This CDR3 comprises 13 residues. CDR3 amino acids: CASRWARNTEAFF. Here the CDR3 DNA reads TGTGCCAGCAGGTGGGCGAGGAACACTGAAGCTTTCTTT.

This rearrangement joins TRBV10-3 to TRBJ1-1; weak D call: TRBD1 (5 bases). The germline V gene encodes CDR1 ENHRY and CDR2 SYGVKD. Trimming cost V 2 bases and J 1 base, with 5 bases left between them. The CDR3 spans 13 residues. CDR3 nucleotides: TGTGCCATCAGTGAGGGACAGAACACTGAAGCTTTCTTT. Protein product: CAISEGQNTEAFF.

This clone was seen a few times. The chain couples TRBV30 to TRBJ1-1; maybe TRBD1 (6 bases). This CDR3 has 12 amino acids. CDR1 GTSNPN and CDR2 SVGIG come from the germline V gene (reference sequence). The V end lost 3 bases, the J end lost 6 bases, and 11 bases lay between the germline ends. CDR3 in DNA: TGTGCCTGGAGGACAGGTCAAGCTGAAGCTTTCTTT. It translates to CAWRTGQAEAFF.

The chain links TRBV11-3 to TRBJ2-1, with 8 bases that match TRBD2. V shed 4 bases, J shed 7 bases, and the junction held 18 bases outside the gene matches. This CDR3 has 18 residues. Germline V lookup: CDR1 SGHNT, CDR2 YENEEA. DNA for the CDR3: TGTGCCAGCAGCTCTGGACGGAAGTCCGGGACTAGTGGGAATGAGCAGTTCTTC. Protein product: CASSSGRKSGTSGNEQFF.

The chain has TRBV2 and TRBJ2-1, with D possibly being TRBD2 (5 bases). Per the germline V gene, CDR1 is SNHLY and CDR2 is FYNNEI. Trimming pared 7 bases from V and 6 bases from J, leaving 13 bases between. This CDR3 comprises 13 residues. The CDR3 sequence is CASNSDLANEQFF. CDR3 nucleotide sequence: TGTGCCAGCAATAGCGATCTAGCCAATGAGCAGTTCTTC. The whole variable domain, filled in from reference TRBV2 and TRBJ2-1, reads EPEVTQTPSHQVTQMGQEVILRCVPISNHLYFYWYRQILGQKVEFLVSFYNNEISEKSEIFDDQFSVERPDGSNFTLKIRSTKLEDSAMYFCASNSDLANEQFFGPGTRLTVL.

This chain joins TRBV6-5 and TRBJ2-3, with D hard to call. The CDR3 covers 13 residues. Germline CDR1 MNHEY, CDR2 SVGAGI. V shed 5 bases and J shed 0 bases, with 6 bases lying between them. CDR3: CASSLPSTDTQYF. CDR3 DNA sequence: TGTGCCAGCAGTCTACCGAGCACAGATACGCAGTATTTT.

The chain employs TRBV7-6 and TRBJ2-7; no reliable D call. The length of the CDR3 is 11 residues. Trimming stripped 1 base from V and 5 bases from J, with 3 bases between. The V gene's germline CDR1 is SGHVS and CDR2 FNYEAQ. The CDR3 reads CASSLGNEQYF. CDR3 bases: TGTGCCAGCAGCTTAGGTAACGAGCAGTACTTC.

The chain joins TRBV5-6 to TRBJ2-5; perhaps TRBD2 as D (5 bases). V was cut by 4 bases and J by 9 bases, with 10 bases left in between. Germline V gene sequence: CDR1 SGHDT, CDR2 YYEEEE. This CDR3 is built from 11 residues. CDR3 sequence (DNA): TGTGCCAGCAGCACTACGCGGGCCCAGTACTTC. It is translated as CASSTTRAQYF.

The CDR3 is CASSSVGGSGYGYTF. The DNA of the CDR3 is TGTGCCAGCAGTTCGGTGGGGGGGTCGGGTTATGGCTACACCTTC. The gene calls are TRBV6-5 and TRBJ1-2; TRBD1 might be the D (5 bases). V shed 4 bases and J shed 5 bases, with 17 bases lying between them. Germline V gives CDR1 MNHEY, CDR2 SVGAGI. The CDR3 spans 15 residues.